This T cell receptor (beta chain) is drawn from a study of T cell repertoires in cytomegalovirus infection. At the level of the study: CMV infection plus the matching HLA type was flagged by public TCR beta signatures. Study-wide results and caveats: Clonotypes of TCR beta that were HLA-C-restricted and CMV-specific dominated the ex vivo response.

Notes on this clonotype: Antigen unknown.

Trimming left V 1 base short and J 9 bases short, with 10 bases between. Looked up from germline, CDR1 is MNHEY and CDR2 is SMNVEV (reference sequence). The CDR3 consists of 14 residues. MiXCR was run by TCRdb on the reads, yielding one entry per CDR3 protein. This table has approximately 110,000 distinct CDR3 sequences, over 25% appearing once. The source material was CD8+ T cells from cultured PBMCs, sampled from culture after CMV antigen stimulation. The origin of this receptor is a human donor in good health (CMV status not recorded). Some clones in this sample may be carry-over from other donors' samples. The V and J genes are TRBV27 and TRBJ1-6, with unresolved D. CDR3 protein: CASSLFGSRSPLHF. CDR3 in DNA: TGTGCCAGCAGTTTATTTGGGTCGCGTTCACCCCTCCACTTT.